This T cell receptor beta chain was observed in a study of blood T cell repertoires in COVID-19. At the level of the study: The United States, Italy and Spain supplied acute and convalescent COVID-19 samples. T cells, B-cell-depleted T cells, or PBMCs supplied cDNA or gDNA.

Germline V gene data show CDR1 as ENHRY and CDR2 as SYGVKD. This CDR3 contains 13 residues. The V gene end was trimmed by 8 bases and the J gene end by 1 base; junction bases not matched to a gene: 5. Original methodology: Scientists estimated how many nucleated cells there were by amplifying reference gene primers. Clones were sequenced by immunoSEQ multiplex PCR, and TCRdb holds only the in-frame ones, with some missing. Clone size and the V and J calls come from that table; the DNA yielded D and trimming. This sample has roughly 130,000 clones, with around three quarters found just once. The origin of this receptor is a man aged 60 to 75 with acute or convalescent COVID-19. Sequenced: peripheral blood. This rearrangement joins TRBV10-3 to TRBJ2-7; TRBD2 aligns across 7 bases. The CDR3, as DNA: TGTGCCATCCGTGGGGGGGAGTCCTACGAGCAGTACTTC. It is translated as CAIRGGESYEQYF.